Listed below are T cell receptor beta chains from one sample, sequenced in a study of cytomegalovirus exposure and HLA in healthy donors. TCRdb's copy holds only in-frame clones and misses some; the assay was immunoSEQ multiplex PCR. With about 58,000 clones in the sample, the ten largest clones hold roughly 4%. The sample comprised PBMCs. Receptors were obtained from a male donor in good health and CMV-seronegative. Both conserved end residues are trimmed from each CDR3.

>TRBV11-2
ASSSRAGAVTGELF
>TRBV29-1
SVEVGTGMETQY
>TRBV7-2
ASSREVSPLH
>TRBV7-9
ASSLDRNEKLF
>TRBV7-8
ASSPVAGGRGEQF
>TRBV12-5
ASGLVTSGITGELF
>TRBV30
AWSPTAAEDF
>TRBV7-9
ASSQGSGATNEKLF
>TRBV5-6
ASDRSGSSYEQY
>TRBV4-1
ASSPNRARGGNTIY
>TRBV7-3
ASSLQVGGGWEQF
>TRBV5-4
ASSFGPPGADTQY
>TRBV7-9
ASSPPFRGKVYEQY
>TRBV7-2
ASSPTGTGAYEQY
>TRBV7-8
ASSLVPRGARQETQY
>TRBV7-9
ASSPAQAYEQY
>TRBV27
ASNHPDRPPRDTQY
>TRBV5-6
ASSLAADRRQETQY
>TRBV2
ASSGLLSGSYEQY
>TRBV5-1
ASSTGQGRETQY
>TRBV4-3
ASSQAYPGSNQPQH
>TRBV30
AGSTPGQASYEQY
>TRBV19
ASSRSLRGAYEQY
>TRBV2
ASRGQERDMNTEAF
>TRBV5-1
ASSFQEWRKDEQY
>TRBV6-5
ASSYSVGTGPYGYT
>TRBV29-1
SAHIGGYT
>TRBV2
ASSTSGSTDTQY
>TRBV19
ASSISGNPYTGELF
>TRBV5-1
ASSLGQGAVDTQY
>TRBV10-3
AAGGPPRGYEQY
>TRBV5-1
ASSLISGRGQETQY
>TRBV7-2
ASSPRATDTQY
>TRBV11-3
ASTSLGGGSGTGELF
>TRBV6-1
ASSDGVFNYGYT
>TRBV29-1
SVDSYNEQF
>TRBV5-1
ASSLVTGPTGELF
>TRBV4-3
ASSQNKVRGYT
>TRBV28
ASRATGAYEQY
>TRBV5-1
ASSLLPGQFQETQY
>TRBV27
ASSRQGTHEQY
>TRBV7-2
ASSLGIVDREEPD